Given below is one T cell receptor beta chain in context. These data belong to a study of blood T cell repertoires in COVID-19. Study context: COVID-19 samples from acute and convalescent phases originated in the United States, Italy and Spain. PBMCs, B-cell-depleted T cells, or T cells provided the cDNA or gDNA that made up the material.

Seattle participants joined during active infection and were tracked over time. Germline CDR1 MDHEN, CDR2 SYDVKM. The CDR3 runs 16 residues. V dropped 5 bases and J dropped 4 bases, with 18 bases sitting between them. Authors' data handling: Reference gene primer amplification yielded estimated nucleated cell counts. Sequencing used immunoSEQ multiplex PCR; TCRdb keeps in-frame clones, though not all of them. Clonal size and the V and J genes are those of that table, whereas D and trimming came from the DNA. This table holds 200,000 to 250,000 clones, just under 90% found once. The clonotype was recovered from a man aged 25-45 years with COVID-19, enrolled during active disease. The sample consisted of peripheral blood. This chain joins TRBV28 and TRBJ2-1; D is ambiguous. The DNA of the CDR3 is TGTGCCAGCAGTCCGGTTTCGGAGCGTGGGTACAATGAGCAGTTCTTC. This gives the protein CASSPVSERGYNEQFF.